Below are 21 T cell receptor beta chains sequenced from a single sample in a study of blood T cell repertoires in COVID-19. The assay was immunoSEQ multiplex PCR, and TCRdb's table has in-frame clones only and misses some. The sample has around 300,000 clones, roughly 90% seen once. Sequencing was performed on PBMCs or T cells enriched from blood (not recorded which). All receptors derive from a woman in her fifties or sixties who had recovered from COVID-19.

The gene calls are TRBV7-2 and TRBJ1-1; 7 nucleotides agree with TRBD1. Germline CDR1 and CDR2: SGHTA and FQGNSA. V was clipped by 1 base and J by 6 bases; unmatched bases: 5. This CDR3 is 14 amino acids long. The CDR3 loop reads CASSLGQGFPEAFF. In DNA, the CDR3 is TGTGCCAGCAGCTTAGGACAGGGTTTCCCTGAAGCTTTCTTT.

V gene TRBV24-1 combines with J gene TRBJ2-2; 15 positions agree with TRBD2. The CDR3 is made up of 17 amino acids. The V and J ends lost 6 bases and 5 bases, in that order; junction bases with no gene match: 6. Germline loops: CDR1 KGHDR, CDR2 SFDVKD. The CDR3 protein is CATSTRTSGRDTGELFF. The CDR3 DNA reads as TGTGCCACCAGTACCCGGACTAGCGGGAGGGATACCGGGGAGCTGTTTTTT.

The rearrangement joins TRBV6-5 to TRBJ2-7; 7 bases are shared with TRBD1. Germline CDR1 is MNHEY and CDR2 is SVGAGI. With V trimmed by 7 bases and J by 7 bases, 13 bases remained unmatched. The CDR3 covers 14 residues. CDR3 bases: TGTGCCAGCACCAGAGACAGGGATCGAAGAGAGCAGTACTTC. Protein product: CASTRDRDRREQYF.

The rearrangement uses TRBV18 and TRBJ2-1, with D perhaps matching TRBD2 (5 bases). The CDR3 loop spans 15 amino acids. Trimming took 8 bases from V and 5 from J, leaving 19 bases between them. CDR1 and CDR2 (germline): KGHSH, LQKENI. The CDR3 DNA follows: TGTGCCAGCGCCCGCGAAGGGAGATATAACAATGAGCAGTTCTTC. Encoded protein: CASAREGRYNNEQFF.

Only one count was recorded for this clone. The chain is built from TRBV28 and TRBJ2-1; 8 bases are a match to TRBD1. The CDR3 loop spans 15 amino acids. V shed 3 bases, J shed 6 bases, and the junction held 7 bases outside the gene matches. Looked up from germline, CDR1 is MDHEN and CDR2 is SYDVKM. Here the CDR3 reads CASSFLGTGFNEQFF. DNA for the CDR3: TGTGCCAGCAGTTTCTTGGGGACAGGATTCAATGAGCAGTTCTTC.

The gene calls are TRBV12-3 or TRBV12-4 and TRBJ2-7; D ambiguous. V lost 2 bases to trimming and J lost 2 bases, with 7 bases between them. CDR3 length: 13 residues. The chain's CDR3 is CASSLTTPYEQYF. CDR3 coding DNA: TGTGCCAGCAGTTTAACGACACCCTACGAGCAGTACTTC.

This chain joins TRBV7-2 and TRBJ2-5; 13 bases fit TRBD2. Germline V gene data show CDR1 as SGHTA and CDR2 as FQGNSA. The CDR3 has 17 amino acids. With V trimmed by 1 base and J by 4 bases, 6 bases remained unmatched. The CDR3 DNA reads as TGTGCCAGCAGCTTAGGGACTAGCGGGAGCTCAGGAGAGACCCAGTACTTC. The encoded protein is CASSLGTSGSSGETQYF. Looking up the rest from reference TRBV7-2 and TRBJ2-5 gives the full variable domain: GAGVSQSPSNKVTEKGKDVELRCDPISGHTALYWYRQSLGQGLEFLIYFQGNSAPDKSGLPSDRFSAERTGGSVSTLTIQRTQQEDSAVYLCASSLGTSGSSGETQYFGPGTRLLVL.

The rearrangement joins TRBV6-5 to TRBJ2-7; maybe TRBD2 (6 bases). V was trimmed by 6 bases and J by 5 bases, leaving 17 bases between them. This CDR3 is 14 amino acids long. Germline CDR1 is MNHEY and CDR2 is SVGAGI. The CDR3 DNA reads TGTGCCAGCAGCCTACTTGGAGGGTCCAACGAGCAGTACTTC. Translated, it gives CASSLLGGSNEQYF.

This clone was recorded once. The chain has TRBV3-1 (or the pseudogene TRBV3-2) and TRBJ1-1, with D uncertain. CDR3 length equals 16 residues. Trimming left V 4 bases short and J 0 bases short, with 15 bases between. Germline CDR1 LGHDT, CDR2 YNNKEL (reference sequence). CDR3 amino acids: CASSLRSRGMNTEAFF. The CDR3 region has the DNA TGTGCCAGCAGCCTTAGGTCGCGAGGGATGAACACTGAAGCTTTCTTT.

The chain couples TRBV4-3 to TRBJ2-7; 11 bases agree with TRBD2. The CDR3 is 14 amino acids. Germline trimming cut 4 bases from V and 6 bases from J; bases unmatched to any gene: 5. The V gene's germline CDR1 is LGHNA and CDR2 YSLEER. Written as DNA, the CDR3 is TGCGCCAGCAGCCGTAGCGGGAGGGCCGGCGAGCAGTACTTC. Translation gives CASSRSGRAGEQYF.

The chain employs TRBV6-5 and TRBJ2-7, with TRBD2 identical over 9 bases. Looked up from germline, CDR1 is MNHEY and CDR2 is SVGAGI. The length of the CDR3 is 15 residues. J lost 0 bases, V lost 0 bases, and 0 bases had no gene match. The CDR3 reads CASSYSAGGSYEQYF. The CDR3 bases are TGTGCCAGCAGTTACTCAGCGGGGGGCTCCTACGAGCAGTACTTC.

The chain couples TRBV7-8 to TRBJ1-3; D is unclear. The CDR3 has 17 residues. V gave up 1 base and J gave up 0 bases, with 13 bases separating them. The germline gives CDR1 SGHVS, CDR2 FQNEAQ. The CDR3 sequence is CASSLGARRNSGNTIYF. CDR3 bases: TGTGCCAGCAGCTTAGGGGCCAGGCGCAACTCTGGAAACACCATATATTTT.

The rearrangement links TRBV27 to TRBJ1-2; 10 bases are a match to TRBD1. The ends lost 7 bases at V and 7 bases at J; junction bases unmatched: 9. CDR3 length: 14 residues. The germline CDR1 and CDR2 sequences are MNHEY and SMNVEV (reference sequence). CDR3 coding DNA: TGTGCCAGCACCCAGACAGGGGGCGCATCTGGCTACACCTTC. Translation: CASTQTGGASGYTF.

This chain uses TRBV29-1 with TRBJ2-1; unclear D gene. V lost 1 base to trimming and J lost 1 base, with 8 bases between them. Germline V gene sequence: CDR1 SQVTM, CDR2 ANQGSEA. The CDR3 is made up of 14 amino acids. The CDR3 DNA reads as TGCAGCGTTGAAGGTTCACAGTCCTACAATGAGCAGTTCTTC. Translating it yields CSVEGSQSYNEQFF.

This clone showed up just once. The chain links TRBV4-3 to TRBJ2-3, with 13 bases identical to TRBD2. Per germline, CDR1 LGHNA and CDR2 YSLEER. V lost 3 bases and J lost 6; bases outside the gene matches: 15. CDR3 size: 19 residues. CDR3 in amino acids: CASSQRSPGTSGIWDTQYF. In DNA form, the CDR3 reads TGCGCCAGCAGCCAGAGGTCTCCGGGGACTAGCGGGATCTGGGATACGCAGTATTTT.

This chain uses TRBV15 with TRBJ2-5, with D unresolved. The germline V gene has CDR1 LNHNV and CDR2 YYDKDF (reference sequence). Trimming cost V 0 bases and J 4 bases, with 6 bases left between them. This CDR3 has 13 residues. The CDR3 nucleotides are TGTGCCACCAGCAGAGATACTCTAGAGACCCAGTACTTC. It yields the protein CATSRDTLETQYF.

The gene calls are TRBV3-1 (or the pseudogene TRBV3-2) and TRBJ2-3, with 9 bases identical to TRBD1. Germline CDR1 and CDR2: LGHDT and YNNKEL (reference sequence). Trimming cost V 1 base and J 1 base; bases outside gene matches: 0. There are 15 residues in the CDR3. This CDR3 is CASSQGTGGTDTQYF. CDR3 bases: TGTGCCAGCAGCCAAGGGACAGGGGGCACAGATACGCAGTATTTT.

This sequence joins TRBV24-1 and TRBJ1-2, with no clear D. V was shortened by 5 bases and J by 3 bases, with 9 bases between the two germline ends. The CDR3 length is 13 residues. The germline gives CDR1 KGHDR, CDR2 SFDVKD. In DNA form, the CDR3 reads TGTGCCACCAGTGGCGGGGATCACTATGGCTACACCTTC. Its translation is CATSGGDHYGYTF.

This clone was seen only a few times. This rearrangement joins TRBV28 to TRBJ1-5, with 9 bases lining up with TRBD1. Germline lookup yields CDR1 MDHEN and CDR2 SYDVKM. The V segment lost 5 bases and the J segment 3 bases; nucleotides outside the gene matches: 11. The CDR3 sequence is 17 residues long. CDR3 in amino acids: CASSLFRGQGFNQPQHF. CDR3 DNA sequence: TGTGCCAGCAGTCTGTTCCGAGGACAGGGGTTCAATCAGCCCCAGCATTTT.

This chain links TRBV27 with TRBJ2-5; TRBD1 agrees at 7 bases. This CDR3 region has 14 residues. The germline gives CDR1 MNHEY, CDR2 SMNVEV (reference sequence). V lost 5 bases to trimming and J lost 5 bases; unmatched junction nucleotides: 8. CDR3 residues: CASSRADRVETQYF. The CDR3 region has the DNA TGTGCCAGCAGTCGAGCAGACAGGGTTGAGACCCAGTACTTC.

The V call is TRBV5-8, the J call TRBJ2-5; D remains unclear. CDR3 length: 11 residues. V lost 7 bases, J lost 10 bases, and 14 bases lay in between. Germline CDR1 SGHTS, CDR2 YDEGEE. The CDR3 here is CASRRLTDQYF. CDR3 bases: TGTGCCAGCCGGCGGCTCACCGACCAGTACTTC.